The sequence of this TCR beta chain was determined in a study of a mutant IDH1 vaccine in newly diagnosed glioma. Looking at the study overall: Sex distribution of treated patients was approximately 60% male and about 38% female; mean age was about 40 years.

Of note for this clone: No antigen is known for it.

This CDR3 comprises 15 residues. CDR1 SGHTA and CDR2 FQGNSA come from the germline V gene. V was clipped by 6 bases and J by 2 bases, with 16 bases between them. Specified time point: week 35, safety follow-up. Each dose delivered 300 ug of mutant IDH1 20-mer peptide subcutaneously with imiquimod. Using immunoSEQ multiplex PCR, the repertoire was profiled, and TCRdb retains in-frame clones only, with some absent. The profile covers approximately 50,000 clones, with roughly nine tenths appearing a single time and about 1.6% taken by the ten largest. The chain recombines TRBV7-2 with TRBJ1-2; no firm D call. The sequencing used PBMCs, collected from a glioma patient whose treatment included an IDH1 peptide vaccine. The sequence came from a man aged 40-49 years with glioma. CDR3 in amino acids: CASSLGQLQNYGYTF. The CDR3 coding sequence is TGTGCCAGCAGTCTTGGCCAGCTCCAAAACTATGGCTACACCTTC.